This is a list of T cell receptor beta chains from one sample in a study of human T cells and chemical hapten exposure. TCRdb re-called the RACE reads with MiXCR, one entry per CDR3 protein. The sample lists 150,000 to 200,000 distinct CDR3 sequences, about 22% occurring once. The sample in question was whole blood, obtained in connection with sensitization to the hapten diphenylcyclopropenone (DPC). These receptors all come from a woman in her thirties or forties with alopecia areata. Some clones in this sample may be carry-over from other donors' samples. Each CDR3 is given without its conserved first and last residue.

>TRBV7-2|TRBJ1-3
ASSPARNSGNTIY
>TRBV7-2|TRBJ2-3
ASSRPGDTQY
>TRBV3-1|TRBJ2-1
ASSPQIGTHNEQF
>TRBV28|TRBJ2-7
ASRSPGGGTYEQY
>TRBV29-1|TRBJ2-7
ATGDSYEQY
>TRBV27|TRBJ2-7
ASSLTGARVPYEQY
>TRBV12-3/TRBV12-4|TRBJ1-1
ASSPPEEGQAF
>TRBV29-1|TRBJ2-5
SVGTSGQETQY
>TRBV3-1|TRBJ1-6
ASSQRGNSPLH
>TRBV6-6|TRBJ1-2
ASSYRVNYGYT
>TRBV25-1|TRBJ1-2
ASSASQTGDGYT
>TRBV28|TRBJ2-2
ASSLPGLGTGELF
>TRBV27|TRBJ1-6
ASSLGGGSYNSPLH
>TRBV12-3/TRBV12-4|TRBJ2-2
ASSLSGNTGELF
>TRBV5-4|TRBJ1-1
ASSPFGGEGAF
>TRBV3-1|TRBJ1-1
ASSQDLQGQSPNTEAF
>TRBV28|TRBJ1-4
ASSLDQGARSNEKLF
>TRBV3-1|TRBJ2-2
ASSRQGNTGELF
>TRBV7-2|TRBJ1-6
ASSLDSKNSPLH
>TRBV4-2|TRBJ2-5
ASSQGTARETQY
>TRBV2|TRBJ2-3
ASSLKTETDTQY
>TRBV29-1|TRBJ1-1
SVIEENTEAF
>TRBV7-3|TRBJ2-5
ASSLLGGATQY
>TRBV29-1|TRBJ2-1
SVALLEGDEQF
>TRBV27|TRBJ2-7
ASRGPSGSYEQY
>TRBV28|TRBJ2-7
ASSLRGRSYEQY
>TRBV29-1|TRBJ1-2
SSDEGGNGYT
>TRBV20-1|TRBJ2-2
SASPRTSGTGELF
>TRBV4-3|TRBJ2-7
ASSHLGGTGGVEQY
>TRBV5-1|TRBJ2-2
ASKDRVDTGELF
>TRBV5-1|TRBJ2-3
ASSLPGSDTQY
>TRBV20-1|TRBJ1-2
SASFLQGIYGYT
>TRBV4-2|TRBJ2-7
ASSQVDHSYEQY
>TRBV20-1|TRBJ2-7
SARFREPYEQY
>TRBV28|TRBJ2-7
ASSFVASYEQY
>TRBV27|TRBJ1-5
ASRTTGLNQPQH
>TRBV7-8|TRBJ2-3
ASSPGLAGVGGDTQY
>TRBV5-1|TRBJ2-5
ASSLDFQETQY
>TRBV7-6|TRBJ1-1
ASSLGGVDTEAF
>TRBV4-2|TRBJ2-1
ASSQDSLAVSYNEQF
>TRBV7-2|TRBJ2-4
ASSLIGADRGYIQY
>TRBV6-5|TRBJ1-5
ASSTQGGQPQH
>TRBV7-2|TRBJ2-1
ASSLAVARTYNEQF
>TRBV28|TRBJ2-3
ASSWRGASFFDTQY
>TRBV7-2|TRBJ2-1
ASSLVSGASYNEQF
>TRBV5-8|TRBJ2-2
ASSPLSRRLNTGELF
>TRBV12-3/TRBV12-4|TRBJ2-5
ASTGGRQTQY
>TRBV20-1|TRBJ2-5
SASRLAGSLTFGETQY
>TRBV6-2/TRBV6-3|TRBJ1-1
ASYRQMNTEAF
>TRBV4-2|TRBJ2-7
ASSQVGTHYEQY